The 16 T cell receptor beta chains reported below all come from one sample, sequenced in a study of blood T cell repertoires in COVID-19. Generated by immunoSEQ multiplex PCR, the TCRdb table keeps only in-frame clones and is missing some. The sample records about 130,000 clones, 75% to 90% being singletons. The sample taken for sequencing was peripheral blood. The receptors derive from a human donor in a cohort sampled during active COVID-19.

The chain links TRBV5-8 to TRBJ1-1; the D is unclear. This CDR3 has 14 residues. Germline lookup yields CDR1 SGHTS and CDR2 YDEGEE. V shed 0 bases and J shed 0 bases, with 6 bases lying between them. The DNA for the CDR3 is TGTGCCAGCAGCTTGGGAGACTTGAACACTGAAGCTTTCTTT. Encoded protein: CASSLGDLNTEAFF.

The chain carries TRBV4-3 and TRBJ2-2; D is possibly TRBD2 (6 bases). The CDR3 covers 15 residues. Germline loops: CDR1 LGHNA, CDR2 YSLEER. Trimming took 4 bases from V and 0 from J, leaving 9 bases between them. As DNA, the CDR3 is TGCGCCAGCAGCCGAGGAGGGCCGAACACCGGGGAGCTGTTTTTT. This encodes CASSRGGPNTGELFF.

This clone appeared a single time. V and J are TRBV4-1 and TRBJ1-4; no reliable D call. V was trimmed by 0 bases and J by 3 bases, leaving 11 bases between them. Germline assignment: CDR1 MGHRA and CDR2 YSYEKL. This CDR3 spans 16 amino acids. DNA for the CDR3: TGCGCCAGCAGCCAAGAAATACAGACGTCTAATGAAAAACTGTTTTTT. Protein sequence: CASSQEIQTSNEKLFF.

The gene calls are TRBV7-3 and TRBJ1-1; possibly TRBD1 for D (5 bases). This CDR3 has 15 residues. Germline assignment: CDR1 SGHTA and CDR2 FQGTGA. V shed 1 base and J shed 0 bases, with 9 bases lying between them. The CDR3 DNA follows: TGTGCCAGCAGCTTAAATGCAGGGTTGAACACTGAAGCTTTCTTT. It encodes CASSLNAGLNTEAFF.

In DNA, the CDR3 is TGTGCCAGCAGTGAATCCGCGAATCTCTTAGGAAACACCATATATTTT. It specifies CASSESANLLGNTIYF. V usage is TRBV2 and J usage is TRBJ1-3; D uncertain. The germline gives CDR1 SNHLY, CDR2 FYNNEI. This CDR3 spans 16 amino acids. The V end was cut by 2 bases, the J end by 4 bases, with 15 bases between.

The V call is TRBV19, the J call TRBJ2-2, with TRBD1 as a possible D gene (6 bases). The CDR3 runs to 12 residues. Germline assignment: CDR1 LNHDA and CDR2 SQIVND (reference sequence). Trimming removed 7 bases at V and 7 bases at J, with 10 bases between. The DNA of the CDR3 is TGTGCCAGTACCCTCAGGGGCGGGGAGCTGTTTTTT. Protein product: CASTLRGGELFF.

The chain uses TRBV3-1 (or the pseudogene TRBV3-2) and TRBJ2-7; 7 nucleotides line up with TRBD1. The germline V gene encodes CDR1 LGHDT and CDR2 YNNKEL (reference sequence). Trimming cost V 8 bases and J 4 bases; bases outside gene matches: 5. The CDR3 sequence is 12 residues long. CDR3 DNA sequence: TGTGCCAGCTCGACGGGACAGTACGAGCAGTACGTC. Translating gives CASSTGQYEQYV.

The J gene is TRBJ2-7, the V gene TRBV15; TRBD1 agrees at 9 bases. Germline CDR1 and CDR2: LNHNV and YYDKDF (reference sequence). J lost 2 bases, V lost 3 bases, and 8 bases had no gene match. The CDR3 covers 16 residues. CDR3 sequence (DNA): TGTGCCACCAGCAGCCGATCGGGACAGGGCACCTACGAGCAGTACTTC. It translates to CATSSRSGQGTYEQYF.

J is TRBJ1-3 and V is TRBV2; D may be TRBD1 (5 bases). CDR3 length: 14 amino acids. The V end lost 4 bases, the J end lost 4 bases, and 11 bases lay between the germline ends. Germline V gene data show CDR1 as SNHLY and CDR2 as FYNNEI. The CDR3 is CASSVEGIGNTIYF. The CDR3 region has the DNA TGTGCCAGCAGTGTGGAGGGGATAGGAAACACCATATATTTT. Based on the CDR3 plus reference TRBV2 and TRBJ1-3, the full variable domain is EPEVTQTPSHQVTQMGQEVILRCVPISNHLYFYWYRQILGQKVEFLVSFYNNEISEKSEIFDDQFSVERPDGSNFTLKIRSTKLEDSAMYFCASSVEGIGNTIYFGEGSWLTVV.

The chain uses TRBV5-1 and TRBJ2-1; 14 nucleotides line up with TRBD2. V was pared by 4 bases and J by 8 bases, with 5 bases of the junction left unmatched. This CDR3 has 15 amino acids. The V gene's germline CDR1 is SGHRS and CDR2 YFSETQ. CDR3 region: CASSTGLAGVDEQFF. The CDR3 region has the DNA TGCGCCAGCAGCACGGGACTAGCGGGAGTGGATGAGCAGTTCTTC.

The V call is TRBV6-5, the J call TRBJ1-1; D is possibly TRBD1 (6 bases). Trimming stripped 6 bases from V and 10 bases from J, with 15 bases between. The CDR3 covers 12 residues. Germline-derived CDR1 and CDR2 are MNHEY and SVGAGI. The CDR3 coding sequence is TGTGCCAGCAGCCGAGGCCGAGGGGGAGCTTTCTTT. It codes for CASSRGRGGAFF.

The chain recombines TRBV7-9 with TRBJ2-4, with D possibly TRBD1 on 6 matching bases. This CDR3 has 12 amino acids. Germline CDR1 SEHNR, CDR2 FQNEAQ (reference sequence). Trimming shortened V by 8 bases and J by 6 bases, and 11 bases separated the two germline ends. In DNA, the CDR3 is TGTGCCAGCGGCGGACAGTTAAACATTCAGTACTTC. This codes for CASGGQLNIQYF.

This chain links TRBV7-9 with TRBJ2-2, with 9 bases aligning to TRBD2. The CDR3 totals 15 residues. With 5 bases clipped from V and 6 bases from J, the junction kept 7 bases outside the gene matches. Germline CDR1 and CDR2: SEHNR and FQNEAQ (reference sequence). CDR3 nucleotide sequence: TGTGCCAGCAGCCCTGCCGGGACTAGCCCCGGGGAGCTGTTTTTT. This codes for CASSPAGTSPGELFF.

The rearrangement joins TRBV30 to TRBJ2-1; 8 positions agree with TRBD2. The V and J ends lost 2 bases and 0 bases, in that order; junction bases with no gene match: 18. The germline V gene has CDR1 GTSNPN and CDR2 SVGIG (reference sequence). The CDR3 is made up of 20 amino acids. This CDR3 is CAWSPKHGGGRSGSYNEQFF. The CDR3 DNA is TGTGCCTGGAGTCCGAAACACGGTGGCGGGAGGTCAGGCTCCTACAATGAGCAGTTCTTC.

The chain recombines TRBV7-2 with TRBJ2-3; D remains unclear. The CDR3 totals 13 residues. Trimming cost V 1 base and J 8 bases, with 10 bases left between them. From germline, CDR1 is SGHTA and CDR2 FQGNSA. In nucleotides, the CDR3 is TGTGCCAGCAGCTTAGTCCAGCGAGCTACGCAGTATTTT. Translated: CASSLVQRATQYF.

Many counts were recorded for this clone. This chain joins TRBV5-1 and TRBJ1-1, with D hard to call. Trimming took off 0 bases at V and 0 bases at J, with 6 bases between the two ends. The CDR3 extends over 14 amino acids. Germline-derived CDR1 and CDR2 are SGHRS and YFSETQ. CDR3 residues: CASSLEHMNTEAFF. The CDR3, as DNA: TGCGCCAGCAGCTTGGAACACATGAACACTGAAGCTTTCTTT.